The sequence of this T cell receptor (beta chain) was determined in a study of blood T cell repertoires in COVID-19 (dated by TCRdb to about 2020). Study-wide context: The collaborator samples originated in the United States, Italy and Spain and spanned the acute and convalescent phases of COVID-19. A freely available public database, intended as a resource for researchers studying the immune response to SARS-CoV-2, is where the repertoires were released. The sample metadata nearly always contained a de-identified subject ID, COVID-19 status, age in years and sex. Where HLA class I and class II types were available, the types were taken from metadata supplied by the sample provider, not from assay-based typing. The material from the prospective study consisted of cDNA or gDNA derived from T cells, B-cell-depleted T cells, or PBMCs. Samples were obtained from the ongoing ImmuneRACE study (first 160 participants) and from over 1,000 subjects provided by 6 global collaborators. Subjects who had been exposed to COVID-19, were actively infected with it, or had recovered from it provided the deeply sampled blood TCRbeta repertoires that made up the dataset. General findings and caveats noted by the study authors: How much clinical and demographic metadata was included differed by source and by participant, and the metadata was provided uncurated.

In this sample, this clone turned up a few times. The clone's antigen remains unknown. No much larger clone exists at a distance of one base, and base qualities are not known. TCRbeta CDR3 regions were amplified from genomic DNA by means of the immunoSEQ Assay, a bias-controlled multiplex PCR. In the paper's pipeline: The number of nucleated cells in each sample was estimated from the amplification of reference gene primers within the assay. Sequence reads were collapsed and filtered to measure the absolute abundance of every unique TCRbeta CDR3 rearrangement. Productive Simpson clonality was computed per sample as the square root of Simpson's diversity index over productive rearrangements. TCRdb obtained this table from immuneACCESS and retained in-frame rearrangements with V and J assigned. These tables miss some clones; where compared with another copy, unresolved V genes account for less than half of the shortfall, and the remainder is unexplained. That table gives V, J and clone size, and the DNA gave D and trimming. Present in this sample are 150,000 or so clones, roughly nine tenths of which were seen just once. The ten biggest clones cover under 5% of the sample.

The collaborating institutions used their own protocols to collect whole blood in K2EDTA tubes. Collaborator samples were shipped for TCRbeta analysis as frozen whole blood, isolated PBMCs, or DNA extracted from either sample type. Its CDR3 holds 13 amino acids, cysteine through phenylalanine. The DNA shown is the 39-base CDR3, in frame from base 1. The CDR1 and CDR2 encoded by the germline V gene (reference sequence) are LNHDA and SQIVND. Trimming removed 6 bases from V and 8 bases from J; the gene matches leave 6 bases unexplained. The sequencing sample was made of peripheral blood. The clonotype originates from a woman in her seventies with acute or convalescent COVID-19. The sequence links TRBV19 to TRBJ1-4; TRBD1 matches 7 bases in the middle. CDR3 reads: CASSRGTAEKLFF. The sequence in DNA is TGTGCCAGTAGCCGAGGGACAGCGGAAAAACTGTTTTTT.